This record covers a single TCR beta chain. The antigen remains undetermined. CDR3 length equals 15 residues. The germline CDR1 and CDR2 sequences are SNHLY and FYNNEI. The trim removed 6 bases at V and 0 bases at J, leaving 7 bases unmatched. Researchers ran the PCR with 60 Vbeta and 13 Jbeta primers. Assay: immunoSEQ multiplex PCR; the TCRdb copy retains only in-frame clones and omits some. The sample includes 120,000 to 150,000 clones, around 72% of them seen just once. This sample is part of a study of cytomegalovirus exposure and HLA in healthy donors. Points from the study as a whole: TCR beta V- and J-gene trimming was later associated with a missense DCLRE1C variant. The study flagged about 160 TCR beta chains as cytomegalovirus-associated.

Sequenced input: PBMCs. The chain recombines TRBV2 with TRBJ1-1; 7 nucleotides line up with TRBD1. This receptor was obtained from a human donor in good health. Here the CDR3 reads CASSPTGFMNTEAFF. In DNA, the CDR3 is TGTGCCAGCAGCCCGACAGGGTTCATGAACACTGAAGCTTTCTTT.